The T cell receptor (beta chain) described here comes from a study of blood T cell repertoires in COVID-19 (dated by TCRdb to about 2020). About the investigation overall: The collaborator samples originated in the United States, Italy and Spain and spanned the acute and convalescent phases of COVID-19. The material from the prospective study consisted of cDNA or gDNA derived from T cells, B-cell-depleted T cells, or PBMCs. Subjects who had been exposed to COVID-19, were actively infected with it, or had recovered from it provided the deeply sampled blood TCRbeta repertoires that made up the dataset. The repertoires were made available in a free public database intended to serve as a resource for research on the immune response to SARS-CoV-2. Samples came from the ongoing ImmuneRACE study (first 160 participants) plus 1,254 subjects from 6 global collaborators. The sample metadata nearly always contained a de-identified subject ID, COVID-19 status, age in years and sex. HLA class I and class II types, where available, came from metadata supplied by the sample provider rather than from assay-based typing.

What the authors observed across the whole study: Clinical and demographic metadata were provided uncurated, with the amount varying by source and participant.

Whole blood was collected in K2EDTA tubes by collaborating institutions according to the institutions' own protocols. For TCRbeta analysis, collaborators shipped samples in one of three forms: frozen whole blood, isolated PBMCs, or DNA extracted from either of those sample types. TCRbeta CDR3 regions were amplified from genomic DNA by means of the immunoSEQ Assay, a bias-controlled multiplex PCR. In the paper's pipeline: The number of nucleated cells in each sample was estimated from the amplification of reference gene primers within the assay. To quantify the absolute abundance of each unique TCRbeta CDR3 rearrangement, sequence reads were collapsed and filtered. Productive Simpson clonality was computed per sample as the square root of Simpson's diversity index over productive rearrangements. TCRdb stores this immuneACCESS table with in-frame sequences only. Part of the clones is absent; in the studies checked, under half of the shortfall reflects unresolved V genes, and no reason is known for the rest. V and J calls plus clone size are reproduced from that table; the DNA served to infer D and trimming. Counted in this sample were under 300,000 clones; about 82% of them appeared once. The ten largest make up roughly an eighth of the sample.

The CDR3 measures 13 amino acids from cysteine to phenylalanine. CDR3 DNA is the only sequence kept; it has 39 bases, read in frame from the first base. CDR1 and CDR2 (MNHEY, SMNVEV) derive from the germline V gene (reference sequence). V lost 8 bases and J lost 4 bases, and the count of bases not matched to a germline gene is 4. This clone was found once. What this receptor recognizes is not known. The record has no base qualities; no much larger clone is one base away. The sequence was collected from a man at least 80 years old with acute or convalescent COVID-19. The chain joins TRBV27 to TRBJ1-4, with TRBD1 identical over 7 junction bases. Sample: peripheral blood. Read as DNA, the sequence is TGTGCCAGCGAGGGACAGTTTAATGAAAAACTGTTTTTT. Translated, this gives CASEGQFNEKLFF.